This T cell receptor beta chain was recovered during a study of cytomegalovirus exposure and HLA in healthy donors (TCRdb year 2017). For the wider study: According to an earlier analysis of a few hundred of the donors, about 179 million T cells yielded 95 million to 140 million unique TCR beta sequences and about 300 Gb of sequence data. Roughly 300 gigabases of sequencing data and around 80 million unique TCR sequences made up an early release that covered 500 to 650 HLA-typed donors. The genetic ancestry cluster associated with self-reported Caucasian donors included around four fifths of the 350 to 500 genotyped donors. The study aimed to test whether cataloging public T cell receptors could reveal signatures of past pathogen exposure. Using immunosequencing, the study profiled T cell repertoires from 500 to 800 subjects and related those repertoires to cytomegalovirus serostatus. In addition to the first cohort of hundreds of subjects, a separate validation cohort of 100 to 150 different subjects was used. To predict cytomegalovirus infection status, the study brought together high-throughput TCR immunosequencing, statistical association of individual TCRs with disease status, and machine learning. In a later analysis, previously published TCR beta repertoires from 666 donors were re-analyzed and high-resolution HLA genotyping was added so that TCR occurrence patterns could be studied. Rather than using new phenotypic data, the later analysis identified candidate immune exposures from TCR beta sequences and from how often those sequences occurred across donors. In an earlier analysis of 550 to 700 of the donors, high-throughput TCR beta sequencing was used to judge whether each TCR beta V gene segment behaved as functional or pseudogenic. Donor age, sex, ethnicity and CMV serostatus were compiled alongside the repertoire data. A later genetic analysis took genome-wide SNP genotypes for about three fifths of the roughly 670 donors and used that subset as a discovery cohort. All discovery cohort repertoires had been generated on a single sequencing platform. Class I and class II HLA loci were covered by the typing at four-digit resolution. The number of donors typed differed by locus, with roughly 620-640 for A, B, C, DRB1 and DQB1, about 500 for DQA1, 600 to 610 for DPA1, and around 460 for DPB1. Roughly 5 DR-DQ haplotypes were handled as single units for association and clustering because linkage in the cohort was strong. Among some 400 genotyped donors of the cohort, an average of approximately 240,000 unique TCR beta nucleotide sequences were sequenced per donor, roughly 18% of them non-productive. General study outcomes and caveats: According to a later analysis, parvovirus B19, influenza, CMV and Epstein-Barr virus appeared linked to several top co-occurrence clusters. Correlated functional status among segregating V segments might be attributable to linkage disequilibrium, but an unknown experimental factor could not be ruled out. A later genetic analysis reported fewer N-insertions in productive TCRs among donors in an Asian-associated ancestry cluster than the approximately 700-donor mean. Because HLA typing was unavailable for some donors at each locus, only the typed subset was used in association tests. The classifier was reported to diagnose cytomegalovirus status with high specificity and sensitivity in both the original cohort and the validation cohort. At a false discovery rate of 0.05, a later analysis linked roughly 17,000 TCR beta sequences to specific HLA alleles. This cohort had only TCR beta chains sequenced, and the lack of alpha or paired-chain data limited which features could be detected. Because the 87-base-pair reads could not distinguish some IMGT-functional V segments, including TRBV6-2 and TRBV6-3, those segments were excluded. According to a later analysis, TCR association rates differed among HLA loci, with DRB1 alleles showing the most associated TCRs and HLA-C alleles showing the fewest. The only immune exposure information available for the cohort was CMV serostatus. In the study, around 150 TCR beta chains were listed as associated with cytomegalovirus. The presence/absence analyses assumed that sequencing depth was roughly uniform across donors, and that assumption may not be true. In vitro tests confirmed that a few of the cytomegalovirus-associated TCR beta chains recognize cytomegalovirus antigens. According to a later analysis, most CMV-associated TCR beta chains appeared to be HLA-restricted, and the HLA associations seemed to be driven largely by CMV exposure. Broadly in line with IMGT annotations, most TCR beta V segments showed up in productive rearrangements about 87% or about 30% of the time in an earlier analysis of some 590 of the donors. A cluster of highly shared sequence variants was judged likely to be a technical artifact of the sequencing pipeline. In a later analysis, HLA-associated TCR beta chains showed more clonal expansion and lower generation probabilities than non-associated chains that were equally common. Assigning TCR associations to individual alleles was difficult when HLA alleles, especially DR and DQ, strongly co-occurred. A further reported finding was that TCR beta sequences accurately predicted the HLA-A and HLA-B alleles for most subjects in the first cohort. The authors suggested that the approach could potentially be generalized to other disease states and immunological phenotypes. An association between a missense DCLRE1C variant and V-gene and J-gene trimming of TCR beta chains was found in a later genetic analysis and replicated in an independent cohort. The earlier analysis of approximately 560 of the donors excluded about 16 rarely observed V segments, including chromosome 9 orphons, because counts were too low. While some public TCRs were present in many individuals, most TCR sequences turned up only very rarely across donors.

The library came from the immunoSEQ multiplex PCR assay. The multiplex PCR relied on a mix of 60 forward primers for TCR Vbeta segments and 13 reverse primers for TCR Jbeta segments. The CDR3 region of rearranged TCR beta genes was amplified from genomic DNA by a multiplex PCR assay. On the Illumina HiSeq System, the amplified TCR beta libraries were sequenced as 87-base-pair reads. The study's processing was this. A later analysis counted about 82 million unique TCR beta chains across the 600 to 850 repertoires, and 9 million to 14 million of these chains were shared by at least two donors. Raw reads were error-corrected and collapsed into unique sequences by a nearest-neighbor algorithm in which closely related sequences were merged to remove PCR and sequencing errors. V, D and J gene segments were assigned by aligning CDR3 sequences to IMGT reference sequences. For a sequence to be retained, a match of at least six nucleotides to both a V gene segment and a J gene segment was required. A rearrangement was called productive if the CDR3 had no stop codons and remained in frame with V and J, and every other rearrangement was called non-productive. Following IMGT convention, CDR3 was defined as the stretch from the second conserved V-encoded cysteine to the conserved J-encoded phenylalanine. The earlier analysis of about 640 of the donors excluded any sequence lacking an unambiguous match to a single V gene segment. In an earlier analysis of some 590 of the donors, a V segment was called functional when productive rearrangements were above 56.7%, and segregating when the standard deviation between donors exceeded 5%. A statistical classification framework was built for diagnosing cytomegalovirus status from the catalog of TCR beta chain sequences. A later analysis assigned V and J genes by comparing TCR nucleotide sequences with IMGT/GENE-DB human TR gene sequences. The TCRdist pipeline was used in a later analysis to assign CDR3 sequences and most-parsimonious VDJ recombination scenarios. A later analysis defined each TCR beta chain by its CDR3 amino acid sequence plus V-gene family, and excluded reads lacking a unique V-gene family. As a way to deal with suspected cross-contamination and a sequencing artifact, a later analysis dropped hundreds of nucleotide sequences that were highly shared and had low generation probability. In a later analysis, a clonal expansion index was calculated for each public chain from normalized within-repertoire ranks of inferred template counts. A later analysis computed generation probabilities with a VDJ recombination model fitted to out-of-frame rearrangements, and checked the results against IGoR. In a later analysis, TCR-TCR, TCR-HLA and TCR-CMV co-occurrence was scored with hypergeometric tests, and a repertoire-size bias correction was applied to TCR pairs. A later analysis estimated false discovery rates by permuting HLA or CMV assignments 20 times. In a later analysis, co-occurring TCRs were grouped using DBSCAN, and TCRdist sequence similarity was added for clustering within HLA-allele-positive subsets. Co-occurrence clustering excluded repertoires with fewer than 30,000 or more than 120,000 public chains, plus five with anomalous nucleotide sharing. As stored in TCRdb, this immuneACCESS dataset retains in-frame rearrangements with V and J assigned. A fraction of the clones does not appear; measured against another copy, unresolved V genes explain less than half of the discrepancy, and the remainder lacks a known reason. V and J calls and clone size are copied from that table; D and trimming were computed from the DNA. The sample contains more than 150,000 clones, 75% to 90% of them found a single time. Around 1.4% of the sample is in the top ten clones.

The cohort consisted of approximately 690 healthy bone marrow donors. At the time of sampling, every cohort member was nominally healthy, though immune exposures that went unrecorded were likely present. The donor tested CMV seropositive and was one of the 289 seropositive cohort members. Every donor gave a peripheral blood sample, and the peripheral blood mononuclear cells from that sample were used for TCR beta sequencing. Genomic DNA was extracted from the blood cell samples with the Qiagen DNeasy Blood Extraction Kit. About this clone itself: Its antigen is unknown. It has no much larger one-base neighbor in the sample; base qualities were not kept.

CDR1 and CDR2 (MNHEY, SVGAGI) derive from the germline V gene. The CDR3 covers 15 residues, taking in both the cysteine and the phenylalanine. Of all the DNA, just the CDR3 is kept, 45 bases in frame from base 1. A distance of 11 bases separates the germline ends of V and J, which lose 1 base and 5 bases respectively. The sequencing input was PBMCs. This receptor was obtained from a girl aged 10-17 years in good health and CMV-seropositive. The chain is made from TRBV6-5 and TRBJ2-2, with TRBD1 perhaps the D gene, on 5 matching bases. The sequenced DNA is TGTGCCAGCAGTTACTATCAGGGCCGTACCGGGGAGCTGTTTTTT. It specifies CASSYYQGRTGELFF.